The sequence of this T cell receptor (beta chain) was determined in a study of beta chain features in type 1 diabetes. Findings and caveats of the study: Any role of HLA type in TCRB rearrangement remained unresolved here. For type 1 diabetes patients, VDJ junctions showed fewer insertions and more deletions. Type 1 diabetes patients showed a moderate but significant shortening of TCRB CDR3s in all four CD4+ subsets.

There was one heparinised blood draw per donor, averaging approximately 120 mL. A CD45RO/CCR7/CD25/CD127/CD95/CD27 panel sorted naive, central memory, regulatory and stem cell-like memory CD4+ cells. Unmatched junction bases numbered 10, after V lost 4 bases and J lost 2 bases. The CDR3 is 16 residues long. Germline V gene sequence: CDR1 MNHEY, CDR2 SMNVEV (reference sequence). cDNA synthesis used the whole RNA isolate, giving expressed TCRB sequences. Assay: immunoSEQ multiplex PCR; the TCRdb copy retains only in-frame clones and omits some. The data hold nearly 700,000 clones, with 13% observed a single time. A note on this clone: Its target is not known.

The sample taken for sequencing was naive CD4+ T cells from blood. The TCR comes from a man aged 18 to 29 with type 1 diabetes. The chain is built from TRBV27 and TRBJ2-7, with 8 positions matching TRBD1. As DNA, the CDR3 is TGTGCCAGCAGTTCGTCCTTTTACAGGGGGACCTACGAGCAGTACTTC. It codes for CASSSSFYRGTYEQYF.